The 30 T cell receptor beta chains below were found in one sample sequenced in a study of tumor-infiltrating lymphocytes in primary liver carcinoma. Blood RNA originated from unsorted whole blood, with germline DNA additionally extracted. A constant-region primer served to make TCR beta cDNA from roughly 460 ng total RNA. Three-round nested multiplex PCR performed with slightly modified ARM-PCR produced the TCR beta libraries. In the first two PCR rounds, TRBV1-TRBV30 forward primers were paired with a C-beta reverse primer, and each round lasted about 9 cycles. TCRdb itself ran the multiplex PCR reads through MiXCR, one entry per CDR3 protein. In the table there are more than 150,000 distinct CDR3 sequences, about 60% of which are singletons. The source material was peripheral blood. The receptor source for this set is a man in his forties or fifties with primary liver carcinoma and hepatitis B virus infection.

On this clonotype: A much bigger clone sits one base away, suggesting this may be a read error. The chain has TRBV7-9 and TRBJ2-2, with TRBD2 as a possible D gene (5 bases). The CDR3 totals 17 residues. Germline loops: CDR1 SEHNR, CDR2 FQNEAQ (reference sequence). CDR3 amino acids: CGSSPLDGDTRTGELFF. In DNA, the CDR3 is TGTGGCAGCAGCCCCTTGGACGGGGATACTAGGACCGGGGAGCTGTTTTTT.

V is TRBV12-3 or TRBV12-4 and J is TRBJ2-1; D is undetermined. V was cut by 7 bases and J by 7 bases, with 14 bases left in between. This CDR3 contains 13 residues. The CDR3 DNA follows: TGTGCCAGCAAGAAGGAGATAGAGAATGAGCAGTTCTTC. It is translated as CASKKEIENEQFF.

The CDR3 nucleotides read TGTGCCAGCGATTTAAGGAGCTCCTACGAGCAGTACTTC. Its protein product is CASDLRSSYEQYF. V and J are TRBV6-1 and TRBJ2-7, with D unclear. The CDR3 has 13 residues. Per the germline V gene, CDR1 is MNHNS and CDR2 is SASEGT. V gave up 8 bases and J gave up 0 bases, with 11 bases separating them.

This clonotype was counted once. The junction departs from germline at one end; a sequencing error may be responsible. The J gene is TRBJ2-1, the V gene TRBV11-2; no clear D. The CDR3 totals 12 residues. Germline values: CDR1 SGHAT, CDR2 FQNNGV. CDR3 in DNA: TGTGTCAGCAGCCCGTATGGGCCCGAGCAGTTCTTT. Translation gives CVSSPYGPEQFF.

This clonotype occurred a few times. This chain joins TRBV6-6 and TRBJ2-7; D remains unclear. This CDR3 has 12 residues. V lost 2 bases and J lost 5, with 7 bases in between. Looked up from germline, CDR1 is MNHNY and CDR2 is SVGAGI (reference sequence). For the CDR3, the DNA is TGTGCCAGCAGTTACGTTAGGGACGAGCAGTACTTC. Its translation is CASSYVRDEQYF.

A note on this clonotype: Compared with germline, one end of the junction differs, possibly owing to a read error. This sequence joins TRBV11-2 and TRBJ2-5; tentative D call: TRBD1 (5 bases). The CDR3 loop spans 14 amino acids. CDR1 is SGHAT, CDR2 FQNNGV, per germline. CDR3 DNA sequence: TGTGCCAGCAGCTTAGCAGGGTCGAATTGGGCCCACTACTTC. Translated: CASSLAGSNWAHYF.

The rearrangement links TRBV4-2 to TRBJ2-1, with 7 positions matching TRBD2. This CDR3 contains 16 residues. Germline lookup yields CDR1 LGHNA and CDR2 YNFKEQ. Trimming removed 0 bases from V and 9 bases from J; junction bases left unmatched: 11. Here the CDR3 reads CASSQDTGLTGGEQFF. The CDR3, as DNA: TGTGCCAGCAGCCAAGATACAGGACTAACGGGAGGTGAGCAGTTCTTC.

This clonotype was seen only a few times. The chain is built from TRBV6-6 and TRBJ1-2; perhaps TRBD1 as D (5 bases). Trimming cost V 5 bases and J 4 bases, with 11 bases left between them. The CDR3 is 13 residues long. The germline V gene has CDR1 MNHNY and CDR2 SVGAGI (reference sequence). DNA for the CDR3: TGTGCCAGCAGTCGGGACCGATCCTATGGCTACACCTTC. Its translation is CASSRDRSYGYTF.

This clonotype was picked up many times. The chain is built from TRBV10-3 and TRBJ1-5, with D possibly being TRBD1 (6 bases). Germline lookup yields CDR1 ENHRY and CDR2 SYGVKD. Between the trimmed V and J ends, which lost 2 bases and 5 bases, there was a span of 13 bases. The CDR3 is 15 residues long. The DNA of the CDR3 is TGTGCCATCAGTGAGGCGGGACAAGAATATCAGCCCCAGCATTTT. Residues: CAISEAGQEYQPQHF.

For this clonotype: A read error may be the cause here, since a much bigger clone is one base away. The chain joins TRBV28 to TRBJ1-5; D might be TRBD1 (5 bases). Per the germline V gene, CDR1 is MDHEN and CDR2 is SYDVKM. The CDR3 length is 14 residues. V lost 6 bases and J 6 bases, leaving 15 bases between the germline ends. CDR3 sequence: CASSRGDPGQPQHF. The CDR3 bases are TGTGCCAGCAGCCGCGGGGACCCGGGTCAGCCCCAGCATTTT.

This clonotype was observed once. A much larger clone differs by one base, so this may be a read error. The chain has TRBV11-2 and TRBJ2-2; TRBD1 might be the D (6 bases). The CDR3 length is 15 residues. The V and J ends lost 7 bases and 1 base respectively, with 13 bases between them. CDR1 and CDR2 from the germline V gene are SGHAT and FQNNGV. The CDR3 sequence is CASNFQGGNTGELFF. The CDR3 bases are TGTGCCAGCAACTTCCAAGGGGGGAACACCGGGGAGCTGTTTTTT. The complete variable domain, with remaining parts taken from reference TRBV11-2 and TRBJ2-2, reads EAGVAQSPRYKIIEKRQSVAFWCNPISGHATLYWYQQILGQGPKLLIQFQNNGVVDDSQLPKDRFSAERLKGVDSTLKIQPAKLEDSAVYLCASNFQGGNTGELFFGEGSRLTVL.

The V gene is TRBV12-3 or TRBV12-4, the J gene TRBJ1-5; TRBD1 aligns across 8 bases. V gave up 6 bases and J gave up 2 bases; unmatched junction bases: 6. The CDR3 extends over 15 amino acids. The CDR3 nucleotides read TGTGCCAGCAGCTCCTCACAGGGGGGCAATCAGCCCCAGCATTTT. Amino acids: CASSSSQGGNQPQHF.

This clonotype was seen ten or more times. The V and J genes are TRBV29-1 and TRBJ2-7, with D perhaps being TRBD1 or TRBD2 (6 bases each). V was shortened by 4 bases and J by 5 bases, with 12 bases between the two germline ends. The germline CDR1 and CDR2 sequences are SQVTM and ANQGSEA. This CDR3 region has 12 residues. The CDR3 DNA reads as TGCAGCGTTGGTGGGGGGCCAGACGAGCAGTACTTC. Translation gives CSVGGGPDEQYF.

This chain links TRBV29-1 with TRBJ2-7; 12 bases are shared with TRBD2. CDR1 SQVTM and CDR2 ANQGSEA come from the germline V gene. The length of the CDR3 is 17 residues. J gave up 1 base and V 5 bases, and 12 bases lay outside the gene matches. Here the CDR3 reads CSVRGLAGPSLSYEQYF. CDR3 nucleotide sequence: TGCAGCGTTCGGGGACTAGCGGGCCCCTCTTTGTCCTACGAGCAGTACTTC.

As concerns this clonotype: The CDR3 does not close with the conserved phenylalanine or tryptophan, likely indicating a read error. Because the CDR3's place on the DNA is in doubt, the DNA is left out and the CDR3 is given as listed by TCRdb. The CDR3 loop reads CDSSLGASGKDTQCY. The chain recombines TRBV11-3 with TRBJ2-3; the table calls TRBD2, which could not be checked here. Germline V gene lookup returns CDR1 SGHNT and CDR2 YENEEA. The CDR3 length equals 15 residues, ends included.

A remark on this clonotype: A single base separates this from a much larger clone, so it may be a read error. The chain couples TRBV12-3 or TRBV12-4 to TRBJ2-3; 7 positions agree with TRBD1. The CDR3 covers 15 residues. The CDR3 sequence: CASTQQGSQTDTLYF. CDR3 nucleotide sequence: TGTGCCAGCACCCAACAGGGGAGCCAGACAGATACGCTGTATTTT.

As regards this clonotype: The junction departs from germline at one end; a sequencing error may be responsible. J is TRBJ2-1 and V is TRBV19; D ambiguous. Germline V CDR1 and CDR2: LNHDA, SQIVND (reference sequence). This CDR3 region has 15 residues. In DNA, the CDR3 is TGTGCCAGTGGTATCGCTACCCTCGGGTTTAATGAGCAGTTCTTC. This translates into CASGIATLGFNEQFF.

This chain links TRBV11-2 with TRBJ1-6; no definite D call. This CDR3 has 12 residues. The germline gives CDR1 SGHAT, CDR2 FQNNGV. Trimming shortened V by 3 bases and J by 8 bases, and 5 bases separated the two germline ends. CDR3 sequence: CASSLIDSPLHF. In DNA, the CDR3 is TGTGCCAGCAGCTTGATTGATTCACCCCTCCACTTT.

This clonotype has a count of ten or more. The chain couples TRBV11-2 to TRBJ2-7; 10 bases align to TRBD2. Germline V gene sequence: CDR1 SGHAT, CDR2 FQNNGV. V was pared by 0 bases and J by 7 bases, with 9 bases of the junction left unmatched. This CDR3 contains 16 residues. CDR3 residues: CASSLEVQREGREQYF. In DNA form, the CDR3 reads TGTGCCAGCAGCTTAGAGGTCCAGCGGGAGGGTCGAGAGCAGTACTTC.

This clonotype was counted a few times. V gene TRBV11-1 combines with J gene TRBJ2-1; 14 nucleotides line up with TRBD2. Germline values: CDR1 SGHAT, CDR2 FQDESV (reference sequence). Unmatched junction bases numbered 8, after V lost 5 bases and J lost 5 bases. This CDR3 contains 17 residues. In nucleotides, the CDR3 is TGTGCCAGCAGCCCGGGACTAGCGGGAGAGGTTGACAATGAGCAGTTCTTC. It specifies CASSPGLAGEVDNEQFF.

This clonotype occurred many times. This chain joins TRBV4-2 and TRBJ2-1; D ambiguous. The CDR3 extends over 13 amino acids. Per germline, CDR1 LGHNA and CDR2 YNFKEQ. Trimming removed 5 bases at V and 5 bases at J, with 10 bases between. The CDR3 is CASSLQTNNEQFF. The CDR3 coding sequence is TGTGCCAGCAGCTTACAGACAAACAATGAGCAGTTCTTC.

Remarks on this clonotype: One end of the junction fails to match germline, which may point to a read error. The V gene is TRBV6-1, the J gene TRBJ2-7; TRBD2 agrees at 11 bases. Germline V gene lookup returns CDR1 MNHNS and CDR2 SASEGT. This CDR3 is 16 amino acids long. The CDR3 nucleotides are TGTGCCAGCGGTGATTCGCAACTAGCGGGAGCATGCGAGCAGTACTTC. It translates to CASGDSQLAGACEQYF.

About this clonotype itself: The junction shows a germline mismatch at one end, possibly a read error. The chain is built from TRBV6-2 or TRBV6-3 and TRBJ2-7, with D hard to call. The CDR3 runs 14 residues. CDR1 and CDR2 from the germline V gene are MNHEY and SVGEGT. CDR3 in amino acids: CASSYSLGFYGQYF. As DNA, the CDR3 is TGTGCCAGCAGTTACTCCTTGGGATTCTACGGGCAGTACTTC.

The count of this clonotype is one. The rearrangement uses TRBV12-3 or TRBV12-4 and TRBJ1-5; TRBD1 agrees at 7 bases. This CDR3 comprises 13 residues. The trim removed 7 bases at V and 4 bases at J, leaving 4 bases unmatched. In DNA form, the CDR3 reads TGTGCCAGCAAGGACAGGTTAAATCAGCCCCAGCATTTT. Its protein is CASKDRLNQPQHF.

Note on this clonotype: Given a much more abundant clone one base away, this may be a read error. The chain combines TRBV11-2 with TRBJ2-1; tentatively, D is TRBD2 (5 bases). The CDR3 covers 13 residues. Germline V gene sequence: CDR1 SGHAT, CDR2 FQNNGV. V shed 1 base and J shed 14 bases, with 15 bases lying between them. This chain's CDR3 is CASSLAALAEEFF. DNA of the CDR3: TGTGCCAGCAGCTTAGCCGCGTTGGCGGAGGAGTTCTTC. Together with reference TRBV11-2 and TRBJ2-1, the CDR3 gives the full variable domain: EAGVAQSPRYKIIEKRQSVAFWCNPISGHATLYWYQQILGQGPKLLIQFQNNGVVDDSQLPKDRFSAERLKGVDSTLKIQPAKLEDSAVYLCASSLAALAEEFFGPGTRLTVL.

Concerning this clonotype: A single base separates this from a much larger clone, so it may be a read error. V usage is TRBV11-3 and J usage is TRBJ2-1; 7 bases match TRBD1. There are 15 residues in the CDR3. Germline lookup yields CDR1 SGHNT and CDR2 YENEEA. The CDR3 spells CASSLEGQFYDEQFF. The DNA of the CDR3 is TGTGCCAGCAGCTTAGAGGGACAGTTCTACGATGAGCAGTTCTTC.

The chain recombines TRBV5-5 with TRBJ2-1; D gene unclear. The CDR3 runs to 15 residues. V gave up 4 bases and J gave up 0 bases, with 11 bases separating them. CDR1 and CDR2 (germline): SGHKS, YYEKEE (reference sequence). CDR3 in amino acids: CASSPRYSSYNEQFF. The CDR3 DNA follows: TGTGCCAGCAGCCCTCGCTACAGCTCCTACAATGAGCAGTTCTTC. Based on the CDR3 plus reference TRBV5-5 and TRBJ2-1, the full variable domain is DAGVTQSPTHLIKTRGQQVTLRCSPISGHKSVSWYQQVLGQGPQFIFQYYEKEERGRGNFPDRFSARQFPNYSSELNVNALLLGDSALYLCASSPRYSSYNEQFFGPGTRLTVL.

The J gene is TRBJ1-4, the V gene TRBV4-1; the D gene is possibly TRBD1 (5 bases). The germline V and J ends were trimmed by 3 bases and 8 bases, with 22 bases remaining between them. The CDR3 loop spans 17 amino acids. Germline V CDR1 and CDR2: MGHRA, YSYEKL. The CDR3: CASSQSSSGTGQEKLFF. For the CDR3, the DNA is TGCGCCAGCAGCCAGAGCAGTAGTGGGACGGGTCAGGAAAAACTGTTTTTT.

This clonotype was counted ten times or more. The rearrangement uses TRBV11-2 and TRBJ2-1; 7 bases align to TRBD1. After removal of 3 bases from V and 6 bases from J, the junction contained 5 bases not matched to a gene. This CDR3 spans 14 amino acids. CDR1 is SGHAT, CDR2 FQNNGV, per germline. Here the CDR3 DNA reads TGTGCCAGCAGCTTTAACTCAGGGGGCAATGAGCAGTTCTTC. Translating it yields CASSFNSGGNEQFF.

This clonotype was detected a few times. J is TRBJ2-3 and V is TRBV4-1; 12 positions agree with TRBD2. The germline V gene has CDR1 MGHRA and CDR2 YSYEKL. The CDR3 is 16 amino acids. Unmatched junction bases numbered 10, after V lost 3 bases and J lost 9 bases. The CDR3 region has the DNA TGCGCCAGCAGCCAGGGACTAGCGGGCCCCTGGGGGACGCAGTATTTT. Protein sequence: CASSQGLAGPWGTQYF.